This TCR beta chain was captured in a study of blood T cell repertoires in COVID-19. Study information: The samples span acute and convalescent COVID-19 from the United States, Italy and Spain. T cells, B-cell-depleted T cells, or PBMCs provided the cDNA or gDNA that served as material.

Original handling: The assay estimated nucleated cells by amplifying reference gene primers. Using immunoSEQ multiplex PCR, the repertoire was profiled, and TCRdb retains in-frame clones only, with some absent. The V and J calls and the clone size are those of that table, but D and trimming were determined from the DNA. The sample shows 400,000 or so clones, approximately 86% of them seen only once. Between the trimmed V and J ends, which lost 2 bases and 5 bases, there was a span of 20 bases. The CDR3 contains 16 residues. Germline lookup yields CDR1 SGHNT and CDR2 YYREEE (reference sequence). The clonotype was recovered from a human donor in a cohort sampled during active COVID-19. What was sequenced was peripheral blood. J is TRBJ2-7 and V is TRBV5-4; D perhaps matches TRBD2 (6 bases). This chain's CDR3 is CASSFQDGRYPDEQYF. The CDR3 nucleotides read TGTGCCAGCAGCTTTCAGGACGGGAGATACCCCGACGAGCAGTACTTC.